The clone carrying this TCR beta chain has just a few counts. The antigen is unknown. Germline CDR1 and CDR2: MGHRA and YSYEKL. The V gene end was trimmed by 0 bases and the J gene end by 7 bases; junction bases not matched to a gene: 8. The CDR3 has 15 amino acids. The sample belongs to a study of cytomegalovirus exposure and HLA in healthy donors. Study findings and constraints: In a later analysis, at a false discovery rate of 0.05, about 15,000 TCR beta sequences were associated with HLA alleles. Some TCR beta chains (more than 150 of them) were listed as cytomegalovirus-associated. An ancestry cluster, one associated with Asian ancestry, reportedly showed fewer N-insertions than the approximately 670-donor mean in a later analysis.

A multiplex PCR was run with 60 Vbeta primers and 13 Jbeta primers. In the original workflow: A later analysis tallied 80 million or so unique TCR beta chains, 8.5 million to 11 million of them shared. The repertoire was sequenced with immunoSEQ multiplex PCR; TCRdb's copy has only in-frame clones and lacks some. D and trimming come from the DNA, and the V and J calls and clone size come from that table. The sample comprises 95,000 to 100,000 clones, roughly 78% of which are singletons, and 0.7% to 0.85% rests with the top ten. The gene calls are TRBV4-1 and TRBJ2-7; 8 nucleotides agree with TRBD1. Sequenced: PBMCs. This receptor was obtained from a woman aged 55-75 years in good health and CMV-seronegative. CDR3 DNA: TGCGCCAGCAGCCAAGATTCAGGGGGCGGCTTAGAGCAGTACTTC. This gives the protein CASSQDSGGGLEQYF.